The rows below give T cell receptor beta chains drawn from one sample of a study of early T cells in non-severe SARS-CoV-2 infection. TCRdb re-analysed the 5' RACE reads in MiXCR, keeping a single row per CDR3 protein. Here the sample spans about 71,000 distinct CDR3 sequences, around an eighth being singletons. The input for sequencing was whole blood, taken at baseline. Receptor source: an adult who was a healthcare worker with PCR-confirmed SARS-CoV-2 infection or an uninfected control (not recorded which). Each CDR3 is given with its conserved first and last residue. Each record gives: J gene, V gene, D gene, clone size, CDR3 DNA, CDR3 protein. A D gene is named only where the DNA matches it firmly. Expanded clones are given a class, and other clones once, few, many or no size at all.

j_gene: TRBJ2-3
v_gene: TRBV6-5
d_gene: -
abundance: -
CDR3nt: TGTGCCAGCAGCCGGGGGATAGCAGATACGCAGTATTTT
CDR3aa: CASSRGIADTQYF

j_gene: TRBJ1-1
v_gene: TRBV20-1
d_gene: -
abundance: many
CDR3nt: TGCAGTGCTAGGGGAGGTGGCACTGAAGCTTTCTTT
CDR3aa: CSARGGGTEAFF

j_gene: TRBJ1-2
v_gene: TRBV6-4
d_gene: TRBD1
abundance: few
CDR3nt: TGTGCCAGCAGTGACTCTCCAGGGGGCTTTCTTTATGGCTACACCTTC
CDR3aa: CASSDSPGGFLYGYTF

j_gene: TRBJ1-4
v_gene: TRBV7-9
d_gene: TRBD1
abundance: -
CDR3nt: TGTGCCAGCAGCGAAAGGGGGCGTACTAATGAAAAACTGTTTTTT
CDR3aa: CASSERGRTNEKLFF

j_gene: TRBJ1-1
v_gene: TRBV6-5
d_gene: TRBD1
abundance: few
CDR3nt: TGTGCCAGCAGTTACACAGGACAGGCGGCTGAAGCTTTCTTT
CDR3aa: CASSYTGQAAEAFF

j_gene: TRBJ1-5
v_gene: TRBV6-1
d_gene: -
abundance: -
CDR3nt: TGTGCCAGCAGTGAAGCCTGGGGACCGGGTCAGCCCCAGCATTTT
CDR3aa: CASSEAWGPGQPQHF

j_gene: TRBJ1-5
v_gene: TRBV7-2
d_gene: -
abundance: few
CDR3nt: TGTGCCAGCAGCTTAGTGGAGGGAGGGCAGCCCCAGCATTTT
CDR3aa: CASSLVEGGQPQHF

j_gene: TRBJ2-7
v_gene: TRBV20-1
d_gene: TRBD1
abundance: few
CDR3nt: TGCAGTGCTAAAGGGGACAGGAATTCCGAGCAGTACTTC
CDR3aa: CSAKGDRNSEQYF

j_gene: TRBJ2-7
v_gene: TRBV12-3/TRBV12-4
d_gene: TRBD1
abundance: -
CDR3nt: TGTGCCAGCAGTTTAGCGGGACAGGACTTCTACGAGCAGTACTTC
CDR3aa: CASSLAGQDFYEQYF

j_gene: TRBJ1-1
v_gene: TRBV2
d_gene: -
abundance: -
CDR3nt: TGTGCCACTCGGGGGCAGGCGAACACTGAAGCTTTCTTT
CDR3aa: CATRGQANTEAFF

j_gene: TRBJ2-5
v_gene: TRBV3-1
d_gene: TRBD1
abundance: few
CDR3nt: TGTGCCAGCAGCCCCCCTCCCGGGACAGGGGGTCGAGAGACCCAGTACTTC
CDR3aa: CASSPPPGTGGRETQYF

j_gene: TRBJ1-2
v_gene: TRBV6-1
d_gene: TRBD1
abundance: -
CDR3nt: TGTGCCAGCAGTGTGGGACAGCACTTACGGTACTATGGCTACACCTTC
CDR3aa: CASSVGQHLRYYGYTF

j_gene: TRBJ2-5
v_gene: TRBV7-8
d_gene: -
abundance: few
CDR3nt: TGTGCCAGCAAAGCTTCGGGATCGGGGACCCAGTACTTC
CDR3aa: CASKASGSGTQYF

j_gene: TRBJ2-2
v_gene: TRBV7-6
d_gene: -
abundance: -
CDR3nt: TGTGCCAGCAGCCCAGGGCTATTCACCGGGGAGCTGTTTTTT
CDR3aa: CASSPGLFTGELFF

j_gene: TRBJ2-7
v_gene: TRBV12-3/TRBV12-4
d_gene: -
abundance: -
CDR3nt: TGTGCCAGCAAACCTCGGGGGCTAGTCGGCGAGCAGTACTTC
CDR3aa: CASKPRGLVGEQYF

j_gene: TRBJ2-5
v_gene: TRBV5-1
d_gene: TRBD2
abundance: few
CDR3nt: TGCGCCAGCAGCTTTTTGAATAGCGGGGGCCAAGAGACCCAGTACTTC
CDR3aa: CASSFLNSGGQETQYF

j_gene: TRBJ2-1
v_gene: TRBV18
d_gene: -
abundance: -
CDR3nt: TGTGCCAGCTCACCGGTAGGGTCCCTTTACAATGAGCAGTTCTTC
CDR3aa: CASSPVGSLYNEQFF

j_gene: TRBJ2-2
v_gene: TRBV5-5
d_gene: -
abundance: -
CDR3nt: TGTGCCAGCAGCTTCAGGGATGGCGGGGAGCTGTTTTTT
CDR3aa: CASSFRDGGELFF

j_gene: TRBJ1-5
v_gene: TRBV12-3/TRBV12-4
d_gene: -
abundance: -
CDR3nt: TGTGCCAGCCGGGCCCCGGGGGCGCGGAATCAGCCCCAGCATTTT
CDR3aa: CASRAPGARNQPQHF

j_gene: TRBJ2-4
v_gene: TRBV11-2
d_gene: -
abundance: few
CDR3nt: TGTGCCAGCAGCTTAGAGCTTGGGTTCTCAAAAGCCAAAAACATTCAGTACTTC
CDR3aa: CASSLELGFSKAKNIQYF

j_gene: TRBJ2-1
v_gene: TRBV11-2
d_gene: TRBD1
abundance: few
CDR3nt: TGTGCCAGCAGCCCGATGACAGGGGGCTCCTACAATGAGCAGTTCTTC
CDR3aa: CASSPMTGGSYNEQFF

j_gene: TRBJ1-1
v_gene: TRBV15
d_gene: -
abundance: -
CDR3nt: TGTGCCACCAGCAGAGATCGGGGAGAAGCTTTCTTT
CDR3aa: CATSRDRGEAFF

j_gene: TRBJ2-2
v_gene: TRBV6-5
d_gene: -
abundance: few
CDR3nt: TGTGCCAGCAGCCGGGACGAGGCCACCGGGGAGCTGTTTTTT
CDR3aa: CASSRDEATGELFF